This T cell receptor (beta chain) came from a study of T cell repertoires in cytomegalovirus infection. Across the whole study: CMV infection together with matching HLA type was indicated by public TCR beta signatures. Study results and caveats: Of the TCR beta families, the public ones yielded a cumulative frequency that identified carriers of CMV plus the relevant HLA. The ex vivo response was dominated by HLA-C-restricted CMV-specific TCR beta clonotypes.

TCRdb ran MiXCR on the reads and lists one entry per CDR3 protein. The sample yields 510,000 or so distinct CDR3 sequences, roughly 29% seen once. In the case of this clonotype: The antigen remains undetermined.

The sequencing sample was made of PBMCs. The source is a human donor in good health (CMV status not recorded). Some clones in this sample may be carry-over from other donors' samples.

The CDR3 region has the DNA TGTGCCAGCAGACCTACCAATCGAGAAGGGACCCAGTACTTC. It encodes CASRPTNREGTQYF. The chain has TRBV14 and TRBJ2-5; D gene uncertain. This CDR3 is built from 14 residues. The germline CDR1 and CDR2 sequences are SGHDN and FVKESK. V lost 6 bases to trimming and J lost 7 bases, with 18 bases between them.